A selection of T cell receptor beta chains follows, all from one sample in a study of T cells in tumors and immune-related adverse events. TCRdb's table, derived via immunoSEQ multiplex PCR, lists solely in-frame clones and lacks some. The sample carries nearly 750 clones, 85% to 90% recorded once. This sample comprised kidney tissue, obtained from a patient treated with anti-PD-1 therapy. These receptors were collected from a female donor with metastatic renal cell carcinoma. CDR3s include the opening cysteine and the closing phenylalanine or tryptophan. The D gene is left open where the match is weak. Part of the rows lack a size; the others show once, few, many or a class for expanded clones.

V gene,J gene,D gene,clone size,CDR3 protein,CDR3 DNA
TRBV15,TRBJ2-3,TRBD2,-,CATSRALGGRLADTQYF,TGTGCCACCAGCAGGGCTTTGGGCGGGAGGTTGGCAGATACGCAGTATTTT
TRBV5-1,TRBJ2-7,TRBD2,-,CASSLELAGAYEQYF,TGCGCCAGCAGCTTAGAACTAGCGGGGGCCTACGAGCAGTACTTC
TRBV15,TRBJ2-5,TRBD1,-,CATSRDKATGLRETQYF,TGTGCCACCAGCAGAGATAAGGCGACAGGGTTACGGGAGACCCAGTACTTC
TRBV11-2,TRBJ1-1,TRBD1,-,CASSLDRGKYTEAFF,TGTGCCAGCAGCTTGGACAGGGGGAAGTACACTGAAGCTTTCTTT
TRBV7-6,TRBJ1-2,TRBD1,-,CASSLVPGQGAGGYTF,TGTGCCAGCAGCTTAGTCCCGGGACAGGGGGCAGGTGGCTACACCTTC
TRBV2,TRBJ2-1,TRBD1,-,CASRRAGGSYNEQFF,TGTGCCAGCAGGAGGGCAGGGGGCTCCTACAATGAGCAGTTCTTC
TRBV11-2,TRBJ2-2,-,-,CASSGDAPGELFF,TGTGCCAGCAGCGGGGACGCGCCCGGGGAGCTGTTTTTT
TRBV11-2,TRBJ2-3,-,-,CASSAGRGYLRTDTQYF,TGTGCCAGCAGCGCCGGTAGGGGGTACCTCCGCACAGATACGCAGTATTTT
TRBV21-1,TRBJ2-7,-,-,CASSKGPGLAGENREQYF,TGTGCCAGCAGCAAAGGCCCGGGTCTAGCGGGTGAAAATAGGGAGCAGTACTTC
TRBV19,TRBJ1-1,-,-,CASSIGQMNTEAFF,TGTGCCAGTAGTATAGGACAGATGAACACTGAAGCTTTCTTT
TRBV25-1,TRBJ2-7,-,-,CASSLGGGTEYEQYF,TGTGCCAGCAGTCTTGGGGGTGGGACGGAGTACGAGCAGTACTTC
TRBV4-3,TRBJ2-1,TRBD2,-,CASSQILAGAYNEQFF,TGCGCCAGCAGCCAGATACTAGCGGGGGCTTACAATGAGCAGTTCTTC
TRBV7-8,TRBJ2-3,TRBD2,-,CASSSLAGTDTQYF,TGTGCCAGCAGCTCACTAGCGGGGACTGATACGCAGTATTTT
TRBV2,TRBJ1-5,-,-,CASRPESMGSNQPQHF,TGTGCCAGCAGGCCCGAATCCATGGGGAGCAATCAGCCCCAGCATTTT
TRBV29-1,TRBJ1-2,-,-,CSVANRGMSYTF,TGCAGCGTTGCCAACCGAGGGATGTCATACACCTTC
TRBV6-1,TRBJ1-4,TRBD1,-,CASSAGTGGSRLYEKLFF,TGTGCCAGCAGTGCGGGGACAGGGGGCTCTAGGTTATATGAAAAACTGTTTTTT
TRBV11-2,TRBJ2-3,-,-,CASSLGPRGSDTQYF,TGTGCCAGCAGCTTAGGGCCTCGGGGGTCAGATACGCAGTATTTT
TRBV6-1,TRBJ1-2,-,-,CASRVQAPNYGYTF,TGTGCCAGCAGAGTACAGGCTCCTAACTATGGCTACACCTTC
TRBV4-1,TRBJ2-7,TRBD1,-,CASSQGTGYYEQYF,TGCGCCAGCAGCCAGGGGACAGGCTACTACGAGCAGTACTTC
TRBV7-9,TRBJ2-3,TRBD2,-,CASRRLAGGSTDTQYF,TGTGCCAGCAGACGGCTAGCGGGAGGGAGCACAGATACGCAGTATTTT
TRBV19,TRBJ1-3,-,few,CASSKTVSGNTIYF,TGTGCCAGTAGTAAGACGGTCTCTGGAAACACCATATATTTT
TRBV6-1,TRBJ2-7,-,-,CASSEGLRTVYEQYF,TGTGCCAGCAGTGAAGGCCTACGCACAGTCTACGAGCAGTACTTC
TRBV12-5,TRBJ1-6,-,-,CASGLDTVSNSPLHF,TGTGCTAGTGGTTTGGACACGGTCTCTAATTCACCCCTCCACTTT
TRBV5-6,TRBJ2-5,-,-,CASSPDATGSGETQYF,TGTGCCAGCAGCCCAGACGCCACAGGTAGTGGGGAGACCCAGTACTTC